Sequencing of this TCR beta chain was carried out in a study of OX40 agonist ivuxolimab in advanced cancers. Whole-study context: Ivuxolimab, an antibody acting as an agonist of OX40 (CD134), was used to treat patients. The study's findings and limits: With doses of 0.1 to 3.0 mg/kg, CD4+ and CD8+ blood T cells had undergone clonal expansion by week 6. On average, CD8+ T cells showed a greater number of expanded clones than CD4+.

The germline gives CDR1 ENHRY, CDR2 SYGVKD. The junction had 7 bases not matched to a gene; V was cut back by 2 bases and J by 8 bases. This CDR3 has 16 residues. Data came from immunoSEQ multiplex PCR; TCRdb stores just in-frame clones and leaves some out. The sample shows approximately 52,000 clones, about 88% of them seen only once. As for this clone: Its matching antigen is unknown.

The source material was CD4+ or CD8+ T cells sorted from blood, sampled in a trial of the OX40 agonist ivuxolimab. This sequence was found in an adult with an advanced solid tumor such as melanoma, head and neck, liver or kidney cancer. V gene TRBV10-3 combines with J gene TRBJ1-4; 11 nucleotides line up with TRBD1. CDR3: CAISEPPGTGGEKLFF. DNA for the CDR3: TGTGCCATCAGTGAGCCACCAGGGACAGGGGGAGAAAAACTGTTTTTT.